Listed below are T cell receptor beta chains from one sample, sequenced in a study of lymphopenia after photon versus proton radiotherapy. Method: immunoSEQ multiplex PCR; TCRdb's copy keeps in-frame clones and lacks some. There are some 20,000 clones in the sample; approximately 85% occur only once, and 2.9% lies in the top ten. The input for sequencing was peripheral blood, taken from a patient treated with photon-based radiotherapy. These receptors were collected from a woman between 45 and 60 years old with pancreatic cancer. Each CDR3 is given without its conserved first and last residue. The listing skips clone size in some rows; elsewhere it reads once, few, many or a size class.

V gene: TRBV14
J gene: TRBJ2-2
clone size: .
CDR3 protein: ASSQETPEMF

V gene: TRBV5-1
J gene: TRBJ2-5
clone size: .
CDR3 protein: ASSFGEETQY

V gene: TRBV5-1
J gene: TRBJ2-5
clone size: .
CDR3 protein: ASGTGGLQETQY

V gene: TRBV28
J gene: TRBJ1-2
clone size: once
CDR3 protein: ASRTGSQYGYT

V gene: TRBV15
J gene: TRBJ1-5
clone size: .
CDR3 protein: ATREGRGNHQPQH

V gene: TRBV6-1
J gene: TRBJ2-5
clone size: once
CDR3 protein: ASDPGYRETQY

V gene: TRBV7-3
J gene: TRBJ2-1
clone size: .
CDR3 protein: ASSQGHRSSYNEQF

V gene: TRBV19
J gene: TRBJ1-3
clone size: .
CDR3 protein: ASSEEAGSGNTIY

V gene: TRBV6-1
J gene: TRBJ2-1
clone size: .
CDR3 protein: ASSATARATYNEQF

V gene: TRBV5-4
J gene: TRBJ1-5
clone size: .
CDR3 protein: ASSQDNNQPQH

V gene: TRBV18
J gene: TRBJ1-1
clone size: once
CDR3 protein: ASSPPGVGTEAF

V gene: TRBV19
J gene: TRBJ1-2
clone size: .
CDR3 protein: ASSSRQYGYT

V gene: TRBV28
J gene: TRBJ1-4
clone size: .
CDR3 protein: ASSLTGGGEKLF

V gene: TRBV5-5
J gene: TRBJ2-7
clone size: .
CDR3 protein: ASSASRTRSYEQY

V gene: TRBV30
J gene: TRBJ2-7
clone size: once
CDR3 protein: AWSGGGQYEQY

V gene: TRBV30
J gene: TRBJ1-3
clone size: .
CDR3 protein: AWSVLKGSGNTIY

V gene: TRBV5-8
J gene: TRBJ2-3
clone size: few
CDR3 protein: ASRIRGPDTQY

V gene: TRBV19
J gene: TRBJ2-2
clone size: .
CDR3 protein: ASSIDLGDRLNGELF

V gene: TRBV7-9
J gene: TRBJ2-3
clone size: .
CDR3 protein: ASSSDRGGTDTQY

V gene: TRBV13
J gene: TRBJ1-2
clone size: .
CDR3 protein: ASSWTGILSGYT

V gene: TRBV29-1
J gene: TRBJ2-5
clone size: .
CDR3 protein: SVEDWGETQY

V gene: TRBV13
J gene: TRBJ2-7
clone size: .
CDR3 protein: ASSSDREHSYEQY

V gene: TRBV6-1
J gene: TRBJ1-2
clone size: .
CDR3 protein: ASSPVYGYT

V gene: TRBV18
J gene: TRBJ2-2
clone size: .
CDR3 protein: ASSPSGTGELF

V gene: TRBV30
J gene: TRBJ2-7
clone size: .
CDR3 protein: AFDRGGKSYEQY

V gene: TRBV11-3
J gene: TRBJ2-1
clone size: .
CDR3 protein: ASSLSGSVLGGQGYNEQF

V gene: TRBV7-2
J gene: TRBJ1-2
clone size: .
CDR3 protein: ASSAPTTYGYT

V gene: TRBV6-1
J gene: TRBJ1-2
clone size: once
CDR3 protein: ASSAGDRGNYGYT

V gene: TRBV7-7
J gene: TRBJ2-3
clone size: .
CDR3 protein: ASSLPQRPDTQY

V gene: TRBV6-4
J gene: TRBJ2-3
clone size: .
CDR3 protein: ASSERAGGPGTDTQY

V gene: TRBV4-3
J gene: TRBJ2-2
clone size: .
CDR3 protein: ASSQVVGPTNTGELF

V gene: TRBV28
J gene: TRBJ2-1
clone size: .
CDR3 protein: ASLTGGLGNEQF

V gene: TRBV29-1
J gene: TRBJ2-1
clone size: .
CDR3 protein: SGIAGNEQF

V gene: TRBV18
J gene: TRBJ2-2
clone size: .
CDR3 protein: ASSPGQGRELF

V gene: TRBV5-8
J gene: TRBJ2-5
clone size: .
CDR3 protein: ASSRLAGLFQETQY

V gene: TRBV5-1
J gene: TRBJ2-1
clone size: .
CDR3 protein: ASSLGDGTGEQF

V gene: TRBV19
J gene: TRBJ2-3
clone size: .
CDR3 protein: ASSIAGASTQY

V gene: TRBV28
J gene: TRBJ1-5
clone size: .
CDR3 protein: ASSLTGGHNQPQH

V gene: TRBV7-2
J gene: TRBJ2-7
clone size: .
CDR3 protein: ASSSRDRGYEQY

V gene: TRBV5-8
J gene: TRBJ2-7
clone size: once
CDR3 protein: ASRRGPAPYEQY

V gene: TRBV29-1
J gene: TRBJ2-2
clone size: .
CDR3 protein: SVEGTGELF

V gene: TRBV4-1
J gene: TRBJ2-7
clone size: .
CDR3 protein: ASSRDSLYEQY

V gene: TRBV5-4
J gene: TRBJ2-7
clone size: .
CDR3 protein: ASSTGLNYEQY

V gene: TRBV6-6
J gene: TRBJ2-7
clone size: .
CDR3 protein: ASSRQGSTAEQY

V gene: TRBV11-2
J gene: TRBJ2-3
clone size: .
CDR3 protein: ASSLGGGSLTVNTQY

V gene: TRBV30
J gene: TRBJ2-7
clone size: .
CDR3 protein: AWSEVAGPSYEQY

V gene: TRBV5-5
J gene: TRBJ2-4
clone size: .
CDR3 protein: ASSLALAGGPLAKNIQY

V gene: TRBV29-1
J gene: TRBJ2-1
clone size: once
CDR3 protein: SVLQTGTTLKGNEQF